This TCR beta chain stems from a study of CD8+CD57+ T cells in acquired aplastic anemia. Turning to the study itself: Healthy-donor CD4+ cells averaged around 10 million reads.

General study points: There were twenty-nine CD8+ CDR3 sequences that occurred in both patients and controls. Statistical testing detected no significant gap in CD8+ Simpson's diversity between patients and controls.

Notes on this clonotype: Antigen: not known.

Using genomic DNA as the template, TCR beta VDJ and CDR3 profiling was carried out. MiXCR was run by TCRdb on the reads, yielding one entry per CDR3 protein. The sample carries about 180,000 distinct CDR3 sequences, around half recorded once. Germline CDR1 and CDR2: SGHNT and YYREEE (reference sequence). The CDR3 sequence is 18 residues long. J was trimmed by 2 bases and V by 1 base; bases with no gene match: 11. This rearrangement joins TRBV5-4 to TRBJ2-1; TRBD1 matches 8 bases. Input material: sorted CD4+, CD8+, or CD8+CD57+ T cells (not recorded which) from PBMCs. The TCR originated in a human donor in good health. DNA for the CDR3: TGTGCCAGCAGCTTGACCCCCCCAGGGGGCAATCCCTACAATGAGCAGTTCTTC. It encodes CASSLTPPGGNPYNEQFF.